Listed below are T cell receptor beta chains from one sample, sequenced in a study of siplizumab effects on memory and regulatory T cells. Method: immunoSEQ multiplex PCR; TCRdb's copy keeps in-frame clones and lacks some. The sample comprises 10,000 or so clones, about 47% of which are singletons, and over 8.5% rests with the top ten. The antigens of these receptors remain unknown. The sample comprised CFSE-low (dividing) CD8+ T cells sorted from an allogeneic mixed lymphocyte reaction. Receptors originate from a human donor in good health; the cells came from an allogeneic mixed lymphocyte reaction. CDR3s include the opening cysteine and the closing phenylalanine or tryptophan. Each record gives: J gene, clone size, V gene, D gene, CDR3 DNA, CDR3 protein. A D gene is named only where the DNA matches it firmly. Clone size, where shown, is once, few, many, or a class for clones that have expanded.

TRBJ1-1,-,TRBV7-3,-,TGTGCCAGCAGCTTAGGGGGCGAGTACACTGAAGCTTTCTTT,CASSLGGEYTEAFF
TRBJ1-1,-,TRBV5-6,TRBD1,TGTGCCAGCAGCTTGCCGACAGGGCTCACTGAAGCTTTCTTT,CASSLPTGLTEAFF
TRBJ2-5,-,TRBV2,-,TGTGCCAGCAGTGAACGGACTGGCCAAGAGACCCAGTACTTC,CASSERTGQETQYF
TRBJ2-1,medium-sized,TRBV11-2,-,TGTGCCAGCAGCTTAATAAATGAGCAGTTCTTC,CASSLINEQFF
TRBJ1-2,-,TRBV27,-,TGTGCCAGCAGTTTCGGGGGTCTTTATAACTATGGCTACACCTTC,CASSFGGLYNYGYTF
TRBJ2-3,few,TRBV20-1,-,TGCAGTGCTACGCTTGGTACGCAGTATTTT,CSATLGTQYF
TRBJ1-1,medium-sized,TRBV5-4,-,TGTGCCAGCAGTCTGGGAGGGGAGGCTTTCTTT,CASSLGGEAFF
TRBJ2-7,few,TRBV4-3,-,TGCGCCAGCAGCCAAGATATTGGGGGGGAGCAGTACTTC,CASSQDIGGEQYF
TRBJ2-7,few,TRBV9,-,TGTGCCAGCAGCGTAGGGGCAGGCTCCTACGAGCAGTACTTC,CASSVGAGSYEQYF
TRBJ2-1,-,TRBV4-2,TRBD1,TGTGCCAGCAGCCTCGTAGCCGGGACAGGCGTTAACAATGAGCAGTTCTTC,CASSLVAGTGVNNEQFF
TRBJ2-6,few,TRBV4-3,-,TGCGCCAGCAGCCAAGTTCTGGTAACTGGGGCCAACGTCCTGACTTTC,CASSQVLVTGANVLTF
TRBJ1-2,-,TRBV7-9,TRBD1,TGTGCCAGCAGCTTAGTGGGGACAGGGAGTGGCTACACCTTC,CASSLVGTGSGYTF
TRBJ2-1,-,TRBV12-5,-,TGTGCTAGTGGTATCGGGGGGCTGTCGGGTAACAATGAGCAGTTCTTC,CASGIGGLSGNNEQFF
TRBJ1-5,medium-sized,TRBV7-8,-,TGTGCCAGCAGCTTATCCCCATCTTTCAATCAGCCCCAGCATTTT,CASSLSPSFNQPQHF
TRBJ1-2,medium-sized,TRBV2,-,TGTGCCAGCAGTGAAGGGGTTACAGATTTCTATGGCTACACCTTC,CASSEGVTDFYGYTF
TRBJ1-1,few,TRBV11-2,-,TGTGCCAGCAGCTTCTCGTCTCGTGCTGAAGCTTTCTTT,CASSFSSRAEAFF
TRBJ2-7,-,TRBV6-1,TRBD1,TGTGCCAGCAGTATCAAAGGGGGCGCATTCGGCGAGCAGTACTTC,CASSIKGGAFGEQYF
TRBJ2-7,few,TRBV6-6,-,TGTGCCAGCAGTTACGGAGGGAACGAGCAGTACTTC,CASSYGGNEQYF
TRBJ1-1,-,TRBV27,TRBD1,TGTGCCAGCAGATTCACAGGGGGGTCGTCCGGAAAGGAAGCTTTCTTT,CASRFTGGSSGKEAFF
TRBJ1-1,-,TRBV7-2,TRBD1,TGTGCCAGCAGCTCAGGACAGGGGTTTGGGAACACTGAAGCTTTCTTT,CASSSGQGFGNTEAFF
TRBJ1-3,-,TRBV27,TRBD1,TGTGCCAGCGGGGACAGGGGGACTGGAAACACCATATATTTT,CASGDRGTGNTIYF
TRBJ2-7,few,TRBV13,TRBD1,TGTGCCAGCAGTCTGGGACAGGGGGCTTACGAGCAGTACTTC,CASSLGQGAYEQYF
TRBJ1-5,few,TRBV6-5,-,TGTGCCAGCAGCCTCAATAGCAATCAGCCCCAGCATTTT,CASSLNSNQPQHF
TRBJ1-2,medium-sized,TRBV4-2,-,TGTGCCAGCAGCCAAGAGCCGCTGCGAAGCGACGGCTACACCTTC,CASSQEPLRSDGYTF
TRBJ1-3,medium-sized,TRBV7-6,-,TGTGCCAGCAGCCCCCCGACCGTCTTTTCTGGAAACACCATATATTTT,CASSPPTVFSGNTIYF
TRBJ2-3,-,TRBV5-5,-,TGTGCCAGCGCATGGGATCTAGGAGATACGCAGTATTTT,CASAWDLGDTQYF
TRBJ2-7,-,TRBV7-3,TRBD1,TGTGCCAGCAGCTCGAACCGGGACAGCCTCTACGAGCAGTACTTC,CASSSNRDSLYEQYF
TRBJ1-5,-,TRBV28,-,TGTGCCAGCAGCTTCGATTCGGGCAATCAGCCCCAGCATTTT,CASSFDSGNQPQHF
TRBJ2-3,-,TRBV7-2,TRBD2,TGTGCCAGCAGCTCATTGGTCCAGCGGGGGGCAGATACGCAGTATTTT,CASSSLVQRGADTQYF
TRBJ2-1,-,TRBV19,-,TGTGCCAGTAGTAAGGGGGACTGGTATGAGCAGTTCTTC,CASSKGDWYEQFF
TRBJ2-7,-,TRBV5-1,TRBD2,TGTGCCAGCAGCTTGGGACTATTGGACCAGTACTTC,CASSLGLLDQYF
TRBJ2-7,-,TRBV19,TRBD1,TGTGCCAGTAGTATCAGAGGGGGCCGGGACGAGCAGTACTTC,CASSIRGGRDEQYF
TRBJ1-2,-,TRBV6-6,TRBD1,TGTGCCAGCAGTTACGGAAGGGACAGCCTCTATGGCTACACCTTC,CASSYGRDSLYGYTF
TRBJ1-1,medium-sized,TRBV19,-,TGTGCCAGTAGTATAAGTTTGAACACTGAAGCTTTCTTT,CASSISLNTEAFF
TRBJ1-5,-,TRBV2,-,TGTGCCAGCACCGGAGACAGTTCCCTCAATCAGCCCCAGCATTTT,CASTGDSSLNQPQHF
TRBJ1-1,-,TRBV29-1,TRBD1,TGCAGCGGGGGAAAGGACAGGGGGCAAGGCACTGAAGCTTTCTTT,CSGGKDRGQGTEAFF
TRBJ1-1,-,TRBV6-5,-,TGTGCCAGCACCGAAGGGAGTAAGGCTTTCTTT,CASTEGSKAFF
TRBJ2-7,-,TRBV25-1,TRBD2,TGTGCCAGCAGTGACACTAGACTAGCGGGAGGTTACGAGCAGTACTTC,CASSDTRLAGGYEQYF
TRBJ2-7,-,TRBV5-1,-,TGCGCCAGCAGCTCCGGGACGGTCTCCTACGAGCAGTACTTC,CASSSGTVSYEQYF
TRBJ2-7,-,TRBV4-1,TRBD1,TGCGCCAGCAGCGAAACAGGGGTGGTAACCTACGAGCAGTACTTC,CASSETGVVTYEQYF
TRBJ2-5,-,TRBV13,-,TGTGCCAGCAGTCCCACCCCGTCCCCCCAAGAGACCCAGTACTTC,CASSPTPSPQETQYF
TRBJ2-7,-,TRBV4-3,-,TGCGCCAGCAGCCAAGACGGGACCCCAGGCAACGAGCAGTACTTC,CASSQDGTPGNEQYF
TRBJ1-1,-,TRBV7-8,TRBD1,TGTGCCAGCAGCGCCACAGGGGGCACTGAAGCTTTCTTT,CASSATGGTEAFF
TRBJ2-1,few,TRBV9,-,TGTGCCAGCAGCGGGGAACAGCGGGAGCAGTTCTTC,CASSGEQREQFF
TRBJ1-5,-,TRBV10-3,-,TGTGCCAGGACAGTTCTCAGCCAGCCCCAGCATTTT,CARTVLSQPQHF